The subject of this entry is one TCR beta chain. These data come from a study of blood T cell repertoires in COVID-19. About the research overall: Collection of acute and convalescent COVID-19 samples took place in the United States, Italy and Spain. T cells, B-cell-depleted T cells, or PBMCs provided the cDNA or gDNA that served as material.

As handled by the study authors: Amplification from reference gene primers served as the basis for estimated nucleated cell counts. Clones were sequenced by immunoSEQ multiplex PCR, and TCRdb holds only the in-frame ones, with some missing. That table gives V, J and clone size, and the DNA gave D and trimming. This sample has more than 50,000 clones, with 65% to 75% found just once. Per germline, CDR1 KGHSH and CDR2 LQKENI. Trimming removed 1 base from V and 8 bases from J, with 12 bases in between. The CDR3 length is 15 residues. The gene calls are TRBV18 and TRBJ1-6, with D possibly matching TRBD1 (5 bases). This receptor was taken from an elderly woman with acute or convalescent COVID-19. Input material: peripheral blood. CDR3 DNA sequence: TGTGCCAGCTCACCACGGGCGGGGACGGATTCACCCCTCCACTTT. Translated: CASSPRAGTDSPLHF. The variable domain in full, with the rest retrieved from reference TRBV18 and TRBJ1-6, is NAGVMQNPRHLVRRRGQEARLRCSPMKGHSHVYWYRQLPEEGLKFMVYLQKENIIDESGMPKERFSAEFPKEGPSILRIQQVVRGDSAAYFCASSPRAGTDSPLHFGNGTRLTVT.